The clone carrying this TCR beta chain was seen many times. Its specificity is unknown. Patients who underwent sequencing had shown CD8+CD57+ cell expansion by flow cytometry. These data belong to a study of CD8+CD57+ T cells in acquired aplastic anemia. V was cut by 3 bases and J by 4 bases, with 12 bases left in between. The CDR3 extends over 14 amino acids. In germline, CDR1 is MNHNS, CDR2 SASEGT. For CDR3 and TCR beta VDJ profiling, genomic DNA was the template used. TCRdb used MiXCR to reprocess the reads, holding one entry per CDR3 protein. The sample includes some 160,000 distinct CDR3 sequences, roughly 43% of them seen just once. Study findings and constraints: Between patients and controls, about 31 CD8+ CDR3 sequences were found in common.

The sample consisted of sorted CD4+, CD8+, or CD8+CD57+ T cells (not recorded which) from PBMCs. This sequence was found in a human donor with aplastic anemia. The chain joins TRBV6-1 to TRBJ1-2; D remains unclear. CDR3 protein: CASSDGWKGYGYTF. The CDR3 DNA reads TGTGCCAGCAGTGATGGGTGGAAGGGCTATGGCTACACCTTC.